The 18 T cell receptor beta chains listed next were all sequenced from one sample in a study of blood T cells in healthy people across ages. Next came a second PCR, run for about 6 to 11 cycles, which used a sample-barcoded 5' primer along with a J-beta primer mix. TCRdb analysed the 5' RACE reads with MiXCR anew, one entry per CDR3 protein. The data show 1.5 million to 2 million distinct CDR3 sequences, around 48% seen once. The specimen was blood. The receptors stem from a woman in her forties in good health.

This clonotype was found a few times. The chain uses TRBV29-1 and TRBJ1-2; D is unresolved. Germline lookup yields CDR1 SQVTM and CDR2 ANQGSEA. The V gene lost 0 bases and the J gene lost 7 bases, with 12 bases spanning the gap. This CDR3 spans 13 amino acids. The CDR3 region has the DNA TGCAGCGTTGAAGACGCTTCATTAGGTGGCTACACCTTC. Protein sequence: CSVEDASLGGYTF.

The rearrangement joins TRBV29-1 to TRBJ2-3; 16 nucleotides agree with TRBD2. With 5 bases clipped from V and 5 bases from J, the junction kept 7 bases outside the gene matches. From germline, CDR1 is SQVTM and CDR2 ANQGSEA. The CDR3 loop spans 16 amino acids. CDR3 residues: CSVQKGLAGGRDTQYF. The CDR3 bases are TGCAGCGTTCAGAAGGGACTAGCGGGGGGGCGAGATACGCAGTATTTT.

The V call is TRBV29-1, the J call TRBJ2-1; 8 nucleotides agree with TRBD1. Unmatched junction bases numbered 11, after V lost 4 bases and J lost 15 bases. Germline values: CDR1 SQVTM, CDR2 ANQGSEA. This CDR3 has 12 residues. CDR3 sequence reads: CSVVGTGVFLFF. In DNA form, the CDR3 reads TGCAGCGTTGTCGGGACAGGCGTTTTTCTGTTCTTC.

The CDR3 loop reads CSAPRALGYTF. CDR3 DNA sequence: TGCAGTGCCCCCAGGGCCCTTGGCTACACCTTC. The chain is built from TRBV20-1 and TRBJ1-2; maybe TRBD1 (5 bases). Germline V lookup: CDR1 DFQATT, CDR2 SNEGSKA (reference sequence). CDR3 length: 11 amino acids. V lost 6 bases, J lost 7 bases, and 12 bases lay in between.

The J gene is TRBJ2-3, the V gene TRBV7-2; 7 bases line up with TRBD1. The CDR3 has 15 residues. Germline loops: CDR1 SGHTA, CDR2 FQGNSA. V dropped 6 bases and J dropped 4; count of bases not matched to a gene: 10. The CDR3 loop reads CASSSSDRVPDTQYF. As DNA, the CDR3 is TGTGCCAGCAGTTCCTCAGACAGGGTCCCAGATACGCAGTATTTT.

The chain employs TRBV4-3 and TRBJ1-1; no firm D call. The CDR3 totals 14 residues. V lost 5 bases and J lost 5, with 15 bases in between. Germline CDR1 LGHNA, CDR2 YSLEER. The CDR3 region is CASSTLLGSTEAFF. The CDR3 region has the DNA TGCGCCAGCAGCACCCTCTTAGGGTCGACTGAAGCTTTCTTT.

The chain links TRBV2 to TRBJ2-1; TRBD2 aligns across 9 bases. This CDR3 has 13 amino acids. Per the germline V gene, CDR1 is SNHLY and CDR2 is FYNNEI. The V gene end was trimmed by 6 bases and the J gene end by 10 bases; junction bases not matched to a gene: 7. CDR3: CASSSGGPVEQFF. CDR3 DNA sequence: TGTGCCAGCAGCAGCGGGGGGCCGGTGGAGCAGTTCTTC.

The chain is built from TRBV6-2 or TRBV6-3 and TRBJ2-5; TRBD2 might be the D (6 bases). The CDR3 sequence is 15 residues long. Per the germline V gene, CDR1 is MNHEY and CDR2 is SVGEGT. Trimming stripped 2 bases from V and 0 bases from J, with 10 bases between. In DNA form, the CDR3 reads TGTGCCAGCAGTTACGTCCGGGACTACCAAGAGACCCAGTACTTC. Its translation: CASSYVRDYQETQYF.

Here the CDR3 reads CASSSSPGHGYTF. The DNA for the CDR3 is TGTGCCAGCAGCTCGTCACCAGGGCATGGCTACACCTTC. The J gene is TRBJ1-2, the V gene TRBV7-3; the D gene is possibly TRBD1 (5 bases). The CDR3 length is 13 residues. Trimming shortened V by 4 bases and J by 6 bases, and 12 bases separated the two germline ends. Germline V gene sequence: CDR1 SGHTA, CDR2 FQGTGA.

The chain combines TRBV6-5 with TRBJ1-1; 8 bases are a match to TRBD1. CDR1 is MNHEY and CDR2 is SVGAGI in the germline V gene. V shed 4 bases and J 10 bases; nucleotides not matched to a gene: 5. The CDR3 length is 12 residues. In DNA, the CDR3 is TGTGCCAGCAGTTTGGACAGGGTCTCAGCTTTCTTT. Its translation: CASSLDRVSAFF.

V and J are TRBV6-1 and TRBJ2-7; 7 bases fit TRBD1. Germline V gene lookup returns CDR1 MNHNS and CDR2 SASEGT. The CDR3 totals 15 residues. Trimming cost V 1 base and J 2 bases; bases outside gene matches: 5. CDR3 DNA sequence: TGTGCCAGCAGTGAAGGGTGGACAGGAGCCTACGAGCAGTACTTC. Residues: CASSEGWTGAYEQYF.

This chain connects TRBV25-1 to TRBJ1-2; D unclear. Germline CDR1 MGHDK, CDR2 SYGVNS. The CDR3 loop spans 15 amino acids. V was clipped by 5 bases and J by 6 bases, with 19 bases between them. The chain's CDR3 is CASSPGGVYKDGYTF. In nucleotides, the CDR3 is TGTGCCAGCAGTCCCGGCGGGGTATACAAGGATGGCTACACCTTC.

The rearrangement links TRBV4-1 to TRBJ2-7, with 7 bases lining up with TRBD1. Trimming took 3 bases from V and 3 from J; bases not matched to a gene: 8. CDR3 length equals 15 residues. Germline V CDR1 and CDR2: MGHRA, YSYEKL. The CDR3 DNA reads TGCGCCAGCAGCCACCCAGGACAGGCCAGCTACGAGCAGTACTTC. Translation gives CASSHPGQASYEQYF.

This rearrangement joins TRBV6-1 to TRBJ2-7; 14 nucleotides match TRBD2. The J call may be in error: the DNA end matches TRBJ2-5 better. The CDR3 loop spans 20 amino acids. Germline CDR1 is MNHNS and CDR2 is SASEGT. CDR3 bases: TGTGCCAGCAGTGGGGTCCCGACTAGCGGGGGGGGTGTCGACTTAGAGACCCAGTACTTC. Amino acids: CASSGVPTSGGGVDLETQYF.

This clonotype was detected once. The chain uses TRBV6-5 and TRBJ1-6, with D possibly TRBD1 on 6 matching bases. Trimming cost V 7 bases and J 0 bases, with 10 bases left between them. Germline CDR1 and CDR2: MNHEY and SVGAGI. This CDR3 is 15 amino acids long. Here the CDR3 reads CASKMDSSYNSPLHF. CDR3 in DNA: TGTGCCAGCAAGATGGACAGCTCCTATAATTCACCCCTCCACTTT.

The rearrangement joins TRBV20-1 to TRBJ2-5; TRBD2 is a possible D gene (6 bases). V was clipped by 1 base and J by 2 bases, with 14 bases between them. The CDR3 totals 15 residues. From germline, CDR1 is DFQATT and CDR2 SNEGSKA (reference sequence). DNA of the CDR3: TGCAGTGCTAGAGGCTGGGACTCCAAGCAAGAGACCCAGTACTTC. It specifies CSARGWDSKQETQYF.

CDR3: CASSLSEQGYSPLHF. CDR3 DNA: TGTGCCAGCAGTTTATCCGAACAGGGTTATTCACCCCTCCACTTT. The genes are TRBV27 and TRBJ1-6, with D perhaps TRBD1 (6 bases). The CDR3 totals 15 residues. CDR1 and CDR2 from the germline V gene are MNHEY and SMNVEV (reference sequence). V shed 0 bases and J shed 8 bases, with 11 bases lying between them.

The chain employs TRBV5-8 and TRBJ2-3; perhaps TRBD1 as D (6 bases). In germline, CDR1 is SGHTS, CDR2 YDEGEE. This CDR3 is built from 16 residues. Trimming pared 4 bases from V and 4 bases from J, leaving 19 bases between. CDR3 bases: TGTGCCAGCAGCGGTCGTGCAGGGGTTAGATCAGATACGCAGTATTTT. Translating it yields CASSGRAGVRSDTQYF.